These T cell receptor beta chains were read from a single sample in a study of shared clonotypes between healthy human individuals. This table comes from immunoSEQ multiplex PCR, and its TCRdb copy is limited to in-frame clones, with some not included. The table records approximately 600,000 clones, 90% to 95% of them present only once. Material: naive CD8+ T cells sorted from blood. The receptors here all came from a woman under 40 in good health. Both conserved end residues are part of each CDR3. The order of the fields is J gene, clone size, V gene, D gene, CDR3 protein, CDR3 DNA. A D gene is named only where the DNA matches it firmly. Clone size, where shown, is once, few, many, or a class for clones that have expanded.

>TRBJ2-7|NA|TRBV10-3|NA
CAISESSGAEQYF
TGTGCCATCAGTGAGTCGTCGGGGGCCGAGCAGTACTTC
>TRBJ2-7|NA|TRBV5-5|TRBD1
CASSWDRGPYEQYF
TGTGCCAGCAGCTGGGACAGGGGGCCCTACGAGCAGTACTTC
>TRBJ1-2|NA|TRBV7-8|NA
CASSLSGGSEGYTF
TGTGCCAGCAGCTTAAGCGGGGGATCGGAAGGCTACACCTTC
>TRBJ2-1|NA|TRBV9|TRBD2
CASSVGSGSSNEQFF
TGTGCCAGCAGCGTAGGTAGCGGGAGTAGCAATGAGCAGTTCTTC
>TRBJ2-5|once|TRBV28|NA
CASNSDPQETQYF
TGTGCCAGCAACTCCGACCCTCAAGAGACCCAGTACTTC
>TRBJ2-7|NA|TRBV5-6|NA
CASSPGGGGKYEQYF
TGTGCCAGCAGCCCGGGCGGAGGGGGCAAGTACGAGCAGTACTTC
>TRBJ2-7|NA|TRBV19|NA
CASSIVGWDEQYF
TGTGCCAGTAGTATAGTAGGATGGGACGAGCAGTACTTC
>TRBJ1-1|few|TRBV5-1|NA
CASSLGTSEAFF
TGCGCCAGCAGCTTGGGGACGAGTGAAGCTTTCTTT
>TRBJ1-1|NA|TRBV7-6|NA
CASLDGPNTEAFF
TGTGCCAGCTTAGACGGCCCGAACACTGAAGCTTTCTTT
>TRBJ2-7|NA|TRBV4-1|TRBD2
CASSQGPSGSYEQYF
TGCGCCAGCAGCCAAGGCCCTAGCGGGAGCTACGAGCAGTACTTC
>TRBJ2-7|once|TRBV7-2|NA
CASRLRDVHSYEQYF
TGTGCCAGCAGACTCCGGGACGTCCACTCCTACGAGCAGTACTTC
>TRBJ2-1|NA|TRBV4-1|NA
CASSQGPGLLSPYNEQFF
TGCGCCAGCAGCCAGGGGCCAGGTCTCCTGTCACCCTACAATGAGCAGTTCTTC
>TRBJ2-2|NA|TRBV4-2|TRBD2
CASSPLAGEDGELFF
TGTGCCAGCAGCCCTCTAGCGGGAGAGGATGGGGAGCTGTTTTTT
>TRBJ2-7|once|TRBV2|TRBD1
CASSDRAYYEQYF
TGTGCCAGTTCCGACAGGGCGTACTACGAGCAGTACTTC
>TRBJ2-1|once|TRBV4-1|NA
CASSQDKLRYNEQFF
TGCGCCAGCAGCCAAGATAAGTTGAGGTACAATGAGCAGTTCTTC
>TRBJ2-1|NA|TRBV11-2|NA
CASAISDNEQFF
TGTGCCAGCGCTATTAGCGACAATGAGCAGTTCTTC
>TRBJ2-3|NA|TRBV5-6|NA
CASSHLAQYTDTQYF
TGTGCCAGCAGCCACCTAGCGCAGTACACAGATACGCAGTATTTT
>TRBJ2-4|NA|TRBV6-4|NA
CATTPRGTKNIQYF
TGTGCCACCACACCTCGAGGGACCAAAAACATTCAGTACTTC
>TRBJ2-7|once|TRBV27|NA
CASSSGLEQYF
TGTGCCAGCAGTAGTGGGCTCGAGCAGTACTTC
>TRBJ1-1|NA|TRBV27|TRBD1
CASSSGQGDTEAFF
TGTGCCAGCAGTTCCGGACAGGGGGATACTGAAGCTTTCTTT
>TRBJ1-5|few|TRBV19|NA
CASSSWLDQPQHF
TGTGCCAGTAGTAGTTGGCTTGATCAGCCCCAGCATTTT
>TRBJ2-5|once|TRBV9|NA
CASSVEYRSQETQYF
TGTGCCAGCAGCGTAGAATACAGATCCCAAGAGACCCAGTACTTC
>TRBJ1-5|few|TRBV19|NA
CASSIWASMDQPQHF
TGTGCCAGTAGTATATGGGCCTCGATGGATCAGCCCCAGCATTTT
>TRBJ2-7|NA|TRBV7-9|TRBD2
CASSLAQGLAYEQYF
TGTGCCAGCAGCTTAGCGCAGGGACTAGCCTACGAGCAGTACTTC
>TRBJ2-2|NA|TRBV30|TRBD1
CAWSVTGAHTGELFF
TGTGCCTGGAGCGTGACAGGGGCCCACACCGGGGAGCTGTTTTTT
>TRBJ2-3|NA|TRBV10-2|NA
CASSEGSDTQYF
TGCGCCAGCAGTGAGGGGTCGGATACGCAGTATTTT
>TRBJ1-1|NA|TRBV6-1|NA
CASSYGTEAFF
TGTGCCAGCAGTTACGGGACTGAAGCTTTCTTT
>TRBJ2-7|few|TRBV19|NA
CASTMGPGTYEQYF
TGTGCCAGTACCATGGGCCCGGGGACGTACGAGCAGTACTTC
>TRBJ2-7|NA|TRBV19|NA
CASRDSFLYEQYF
TGTGCCAGTAGGGACTCATTCCTCTACGAGCAGTACTTC
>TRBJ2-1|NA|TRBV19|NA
CASSIATTNEQFF
TGTGCCAGTAGTATAGCGACTACGAATGAGCAGTTCTTC
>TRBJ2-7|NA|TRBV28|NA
CASDVGNEQYF
TGTGCCAGCGATGTGGGGAACGAGCAGTACTTC
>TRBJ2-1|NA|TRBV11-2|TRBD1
CASSFGTGGVGEQFF
TGTGCCAGCAGCTTCGGGACAGGGGGTGTAGGTGAGCAGTTCTTC
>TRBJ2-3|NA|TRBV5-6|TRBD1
CASSRYRDRGPDTQYF
TGTGCCAGCAGCCGATACCGGGACAGGGGGCCTGATACGCAGTATTTT
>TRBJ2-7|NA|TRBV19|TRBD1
CASSTGESYEQYF
TGTGCCAGTAGCACAGGGGAGTCGTACGAGCAGTACTTC
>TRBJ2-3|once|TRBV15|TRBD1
CATSGTTGRADTQYF
TGTGCCACCAGCGGAACGACAGGGCGCGCAGATACGCAGTATTTT
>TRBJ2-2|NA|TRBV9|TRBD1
CASSSTGVGELFF
TGTGCCAGCAGTTCCACAGGGGTCGGGGAGCTGTTTTTT
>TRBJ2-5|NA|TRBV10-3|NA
CAIRDPTGETQYF
TGTGCCATCAGAGACCCTACTGGGGAGACCCAGTACTTC
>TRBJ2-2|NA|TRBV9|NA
CASSVAGITTGELFF
TGTGCCAGCAGCGTAGCTGGGATAACCACCGGGGAGCTGTTTTTT
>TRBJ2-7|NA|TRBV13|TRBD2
CASSEAGGDGYEQYF
TGTGCCAGCAGCGAAGCGGGAGGGGATGGCTACGAGCAGTACTTC
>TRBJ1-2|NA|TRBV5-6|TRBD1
CASSSLYRGSSYGYTF
TGTGCCAGCAGCTCCCTTTACAGGGGATCCTCCTATGGCTACACCTTC
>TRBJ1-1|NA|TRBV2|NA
CVTPGGTEAFF
TGTGTCACTCCCGGTGGGACTGAAGCTTTCTTT
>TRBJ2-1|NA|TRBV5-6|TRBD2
CASSLSGSPEQFF
TGTGCCAGCAGCCTTAGCGGGAGCCCTGAGCAGTTCTTC
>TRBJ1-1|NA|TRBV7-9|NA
CASSLDQGRVNTEAFF
TGTGCCAGCAGCTTAGATCAGGGGCGGGTGAACACTGAAGCTTTCTTT
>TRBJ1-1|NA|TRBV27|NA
CASSWQGSTEAFF
TGTGCCAGCAGTTGGCAGGGAAGCACTGAAGCTTTCTTT
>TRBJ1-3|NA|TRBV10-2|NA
CASSGSEQAFGNTIYF
TGCGCCAGCAGTGGCTCGGAACAGGCTTTTGGAAACACCATATATTTT
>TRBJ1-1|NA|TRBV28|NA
CASSESGTRNTEAFF
TGTGCCAGCAGTGAGTCCGGGACACGGAACACTGAAGCTTTCTTT
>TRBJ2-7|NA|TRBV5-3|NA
CASSLGAGSSYEQYF
TGTGCCAGCAGCTTGGGGGCGGGGAGCTCCTACGAGCAGTACTTC
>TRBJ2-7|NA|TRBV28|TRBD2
CASSNGLAGREQYF
TGTGCCAGCAGTAACGGACTAGCGGGAAGGGAGCAGTACTTC
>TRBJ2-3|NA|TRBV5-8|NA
CASSLADFDTQYF
TGTGCCAGCAGCTTGGCGGATTTCGATACGCAGTATTTT
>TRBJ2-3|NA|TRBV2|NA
CASSGRDYTQYF
TGTGCCAGCAGTGGACGGGACTATACGCAGTATTTT
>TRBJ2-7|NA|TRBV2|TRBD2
CASRPSTSVRDYEQYF
TGTGCCAGCAGGCCCTCCACTAGCGTGAGAGACTACGAGCAGTACTTC
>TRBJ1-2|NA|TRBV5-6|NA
CASSWETANYGYTF
TGTGCCAGCAGCTGGGAGACAGCCAACTATGGCTACACCTTC
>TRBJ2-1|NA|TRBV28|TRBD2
CASSWGGSYNEQFF
TGTGCCAGCAGTTGGGGCGGGAGCTACAATGAGCAGTTCTTC
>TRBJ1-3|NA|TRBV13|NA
CASSLGPGNSGNTIYF
TGTGCCAGCAGCTTAGGCCCGGGGAACTCTGGAAACACCATATATTTT
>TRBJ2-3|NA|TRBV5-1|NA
CASSLYSPPRTDTQYF
TGCGCCAGCAGCTTATATTCCCCTCCCCGCACAGATACGCAGTATTTT